This entry describes one TCR beta chain. These data come from a study of shared clonotypes between healthy human individuals. The CDR3 totals 14 residues. Germline assignment: CDR1 SGHVS and CDR2 FQNEAQ. V lost 1 base and J lost 4, with 10 bases in between. The data were produced by immunoSEQ multiplex PCR, yet TCRdb's version contains in-frame clones alone and is incomplete. This sample has roughly 1.5 million clones, with around 98% found just once. Sequencing was performed on naive CD4+ T cells sorted from blood. Noted subset: CD45RA+ positively selected. The chain links TRBV7-8 to TRBJ2-5; D ambiguous. This TCR came from a man aged 25 to 40 in good health. The CDR3, as DNA: TGTGCCAGCAGCTTAGGTAGCTATGGAGAGACCCAGTACTTC. It yields the protein CASSLGSYGETQYF. The variable domain in full, with the rest retrieved from reference TRBV7-8 and TRBJ2-5, is GAGVSQSPRYKVAKRGQDVALRCDPISGHVSLFWYQQALGQGPEFLTYFQNEAQLDKSGLPSDRFFAERPEGSVSTLKIQRTQQEDSAVYLCASSLGSYGETQYFGPGTRLLVL.